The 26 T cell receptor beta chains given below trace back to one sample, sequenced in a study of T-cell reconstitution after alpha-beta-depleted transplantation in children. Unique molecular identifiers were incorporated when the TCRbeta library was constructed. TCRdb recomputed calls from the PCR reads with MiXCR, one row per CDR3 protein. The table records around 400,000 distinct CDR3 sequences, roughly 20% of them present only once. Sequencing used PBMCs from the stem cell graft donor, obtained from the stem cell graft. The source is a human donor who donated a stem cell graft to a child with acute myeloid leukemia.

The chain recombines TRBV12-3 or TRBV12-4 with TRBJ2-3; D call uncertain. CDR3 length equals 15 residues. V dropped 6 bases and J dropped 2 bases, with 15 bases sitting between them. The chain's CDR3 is CASSIILTTTDTQYF. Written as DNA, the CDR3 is TGTGCCAGCAGCATCATATTGACCACCACAGATACGCAGTATTTT.

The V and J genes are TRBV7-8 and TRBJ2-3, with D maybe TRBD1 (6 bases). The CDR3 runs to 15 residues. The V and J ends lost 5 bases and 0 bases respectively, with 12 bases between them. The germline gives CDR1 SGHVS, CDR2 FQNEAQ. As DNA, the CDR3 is TGTGCCAGCAGCCCTAACAGGGAGAGCACAGATACGCAGTATTTT. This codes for CASSPNRESTDTQYF. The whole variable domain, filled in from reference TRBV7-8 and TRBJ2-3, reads GAGVSQSPRYKVAKRGQDVALRCDPISGHVSLFWYQQALGQGPEFLTYFQNEAQLDKSGLPSDRFFAERPEGSVSTLKIQRTQQEDSAVYLCASSPNRESTDTQYFGPGTRLTVL.

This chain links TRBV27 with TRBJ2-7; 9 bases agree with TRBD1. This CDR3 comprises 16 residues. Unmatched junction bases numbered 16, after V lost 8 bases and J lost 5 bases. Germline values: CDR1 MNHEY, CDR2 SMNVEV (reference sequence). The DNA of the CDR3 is TGTGCCAGCGCAGCCTTGGGGTGGGACAGGGTCGACGAGCAGTACTTC. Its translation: CASAALGWDRVDEQYF.

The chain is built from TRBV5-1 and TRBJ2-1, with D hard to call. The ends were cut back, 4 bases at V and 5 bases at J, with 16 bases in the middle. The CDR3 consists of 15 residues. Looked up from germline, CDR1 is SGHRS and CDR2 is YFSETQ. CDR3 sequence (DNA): TGCGCCAGCAGCCCGGCAGTGGAGTACGACAATGAGCAGTTCTTC. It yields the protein CASSPAVEYDNEQFF.

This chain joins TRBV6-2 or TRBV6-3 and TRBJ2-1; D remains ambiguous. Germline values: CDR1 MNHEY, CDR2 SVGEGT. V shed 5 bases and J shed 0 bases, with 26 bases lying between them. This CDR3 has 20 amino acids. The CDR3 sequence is CASSTGRKRSLFSSYNEQFF. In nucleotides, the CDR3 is TGTGCCAGCAGTACCGGGCGAAAGAGATCTCTCTTTAGCTCCTACAATGAGCAGTTCTTC.

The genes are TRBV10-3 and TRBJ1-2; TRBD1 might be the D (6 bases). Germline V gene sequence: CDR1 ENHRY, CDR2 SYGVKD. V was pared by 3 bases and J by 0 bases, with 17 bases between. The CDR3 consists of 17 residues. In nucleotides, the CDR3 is TGTGCCATCAGTGAAGGCAGGGGAAATGATGCTAACTATGGCTACACCTTC. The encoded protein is CAISEGRGNDANYGYTF.

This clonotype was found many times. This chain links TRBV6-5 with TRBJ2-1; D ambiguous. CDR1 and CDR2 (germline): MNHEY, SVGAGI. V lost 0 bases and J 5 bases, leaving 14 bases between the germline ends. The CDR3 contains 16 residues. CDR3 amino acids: CASSYSNLAGHNEQFF. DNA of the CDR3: TGTGCCAGCAGTTACTCGAATTTGGCAGGACACAATGAGCAGTTCTTC.

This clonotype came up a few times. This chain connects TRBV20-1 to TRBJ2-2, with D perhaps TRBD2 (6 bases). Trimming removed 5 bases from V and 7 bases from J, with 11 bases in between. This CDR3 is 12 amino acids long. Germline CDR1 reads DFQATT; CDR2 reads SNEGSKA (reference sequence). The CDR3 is CSAQSGLGELFF. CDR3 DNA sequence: TGCAGTGCTCAAAGCGGGCTCGGGGAGCTGTTTTTT.

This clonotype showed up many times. CDR3 in amino acids: CSARVPQETQYF. CDR3 nucleotides: TGCAGTGCTAGAGTACCCCAAGAGACCCAGTACTTC. V and J are TRBV20-1 and TRBJ2-5; D gene uncertain. Germline CDR1 DFQATT, CDR2 SNEGSKA (reference sequence). This CDR3 spans 12 amino acids. Between the trimmed V and J ends, which lost 1 base and 1 base, there was a span of 4 bases.

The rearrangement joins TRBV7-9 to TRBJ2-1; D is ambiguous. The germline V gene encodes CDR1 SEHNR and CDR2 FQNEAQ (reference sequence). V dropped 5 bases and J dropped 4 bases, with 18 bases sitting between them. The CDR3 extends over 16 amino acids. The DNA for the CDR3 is TGTGCCAGCAGCACCACTGACAATCCCCTTTACAATGAGCAGTTCTTC. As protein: CASSTTDNPLYNEQFF.

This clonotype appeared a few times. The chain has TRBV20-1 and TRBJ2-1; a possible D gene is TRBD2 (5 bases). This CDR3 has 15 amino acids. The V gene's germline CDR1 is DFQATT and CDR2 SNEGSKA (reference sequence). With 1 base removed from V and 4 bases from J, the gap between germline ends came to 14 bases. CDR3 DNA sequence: TGCAGTGCTAGAGGGAACAGCGGCCCTTACAATGAGCAGTTCTTC. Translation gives CSARGNSGPYNEQFF.

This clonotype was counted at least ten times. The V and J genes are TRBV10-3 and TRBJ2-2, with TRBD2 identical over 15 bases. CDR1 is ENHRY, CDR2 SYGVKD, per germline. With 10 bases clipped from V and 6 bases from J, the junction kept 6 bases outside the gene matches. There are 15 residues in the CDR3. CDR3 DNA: TGTGCCACCGGACTAGCGGGAGGGCCTTCCGGGGAGCTGTTTTTT. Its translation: CATGLAGGPSGELFF.

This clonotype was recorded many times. CDR3 nucleotide sequence: TGCAGCGCCGCAGGAGGCTCCTACGAGCAGTACTTC. The encoded protein is CSAAGGSYEQYF. The rearrangement links TRBV29-1 to TRBJ2-7, with D maybe TRBD2 (5 bases). CDR3 length equals 12 residues. The germline CDR1 and CDR2 sequences are SQVTM and ANQGSEA. The V end lost 7 bases, the J end lost 0 bases, and 10 bases lay between the germline ends.

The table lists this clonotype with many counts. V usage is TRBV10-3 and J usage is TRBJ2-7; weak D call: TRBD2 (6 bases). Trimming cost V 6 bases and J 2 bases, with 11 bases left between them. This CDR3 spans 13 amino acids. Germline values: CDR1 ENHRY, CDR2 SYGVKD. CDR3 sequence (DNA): TGTGCCATCAGCCGGGACTTCACCTACGAGCAGTACTTC. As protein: CAISRDFTYEQYF.

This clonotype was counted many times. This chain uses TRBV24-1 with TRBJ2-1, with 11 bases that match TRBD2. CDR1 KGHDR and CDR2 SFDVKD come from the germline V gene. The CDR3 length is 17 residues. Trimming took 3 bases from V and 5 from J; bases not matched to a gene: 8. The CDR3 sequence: CATSDHLTSGTDNEQFF. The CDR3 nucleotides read TGTGCCACCAGTGATCACCTGACTAGCGGGACCGACAATGAGCAGTTCTTC.

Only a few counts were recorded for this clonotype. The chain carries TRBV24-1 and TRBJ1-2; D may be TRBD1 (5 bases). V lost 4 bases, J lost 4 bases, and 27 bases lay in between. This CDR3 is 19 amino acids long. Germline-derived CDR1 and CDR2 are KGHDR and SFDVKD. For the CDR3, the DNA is TGTGCCACCAGTGAGCGACACCTAGGCGACAGAACCCCAGTCTATGGCTACACCTTC. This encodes CATSERHLGDRTPVYGYTF.

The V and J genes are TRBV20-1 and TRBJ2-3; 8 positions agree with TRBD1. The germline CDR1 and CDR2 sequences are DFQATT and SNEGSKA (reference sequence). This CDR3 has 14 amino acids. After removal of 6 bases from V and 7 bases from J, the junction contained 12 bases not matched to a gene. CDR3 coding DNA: TGCAGTGCAATCGGACAGGGATCATGGTATACGCAGTATTTT. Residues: CSAIGQGSWYTQYF.

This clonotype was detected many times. CDR3 loop: CSVEVRMTGELFF. The CDR3 DNA reads as TGCAGCGTTGAAGTCCGTATGACCGGGGAGCTGTTTTTT. The V gene is TRBV29-1, the J gene TRBJ2-2; D is unclear. This CDR3 has 13 residues. Germline CDR1 and CDR2: SQVTM and ANQGSEA. The ends were cut back, 1 base at V and 5 bases at J, with 8 bases in the middle.

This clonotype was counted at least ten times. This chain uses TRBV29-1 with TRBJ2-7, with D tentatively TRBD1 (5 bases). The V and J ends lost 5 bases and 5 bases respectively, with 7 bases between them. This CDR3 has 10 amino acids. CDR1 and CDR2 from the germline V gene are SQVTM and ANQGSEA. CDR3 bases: TGCAGCGTTTGGGGCCACGAGCAGTACTTC. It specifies CSVWGHEQYF.

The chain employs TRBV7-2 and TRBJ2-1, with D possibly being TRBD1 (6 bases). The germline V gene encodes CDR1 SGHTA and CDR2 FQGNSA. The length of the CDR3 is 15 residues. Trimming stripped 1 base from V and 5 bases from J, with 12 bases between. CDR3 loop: CASSLEGTSHNEQFF. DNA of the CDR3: TGTGCCAGCAGCTTAGAAGGGACATCTCACAATGAGCAGTTCTTC.

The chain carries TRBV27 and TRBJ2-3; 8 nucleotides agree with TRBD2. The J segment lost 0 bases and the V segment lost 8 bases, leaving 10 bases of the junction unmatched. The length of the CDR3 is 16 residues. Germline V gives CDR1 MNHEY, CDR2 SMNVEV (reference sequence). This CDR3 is CASRTRSGSSTDTQYF. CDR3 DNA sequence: TGTGCCAGCCGTACTAGAAGCGGGAGTAGCACAGATACGCAGTATTTT.

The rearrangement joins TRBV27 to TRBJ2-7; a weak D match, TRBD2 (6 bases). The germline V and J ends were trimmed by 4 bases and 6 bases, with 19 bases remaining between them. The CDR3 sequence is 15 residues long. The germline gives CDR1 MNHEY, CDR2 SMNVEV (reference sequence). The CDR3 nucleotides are TGTGCCAGCAGTTCGAGCCCGCCTCTAGCGTCCGAGCAGTACTTC. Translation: CASSSSPPLASEQYF.

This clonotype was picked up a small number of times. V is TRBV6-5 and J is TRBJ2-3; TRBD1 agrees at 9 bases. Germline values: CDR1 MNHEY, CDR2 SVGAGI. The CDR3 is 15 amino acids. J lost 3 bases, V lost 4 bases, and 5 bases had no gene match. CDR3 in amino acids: CASSSGTGTTDTQYF. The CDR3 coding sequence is TGTGCCAGCAGTTCCGGGACAGGGACGACAGATACGCAGTATTTT.

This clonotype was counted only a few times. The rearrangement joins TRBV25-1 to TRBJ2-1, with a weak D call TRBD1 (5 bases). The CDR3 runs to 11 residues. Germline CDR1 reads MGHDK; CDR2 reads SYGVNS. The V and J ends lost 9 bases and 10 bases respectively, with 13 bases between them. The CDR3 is CASTQGGEQFF. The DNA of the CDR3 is TGTGCCAGTACTCAGGGTGGCGAGCAGTTCTTC.

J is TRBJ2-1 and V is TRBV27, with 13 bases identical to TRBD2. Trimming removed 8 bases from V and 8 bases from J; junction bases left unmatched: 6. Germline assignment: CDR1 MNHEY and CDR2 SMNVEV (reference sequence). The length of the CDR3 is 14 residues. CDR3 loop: CASGGLAGVDEQFF. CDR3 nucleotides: TGTGCCAGCGGTGGACTAGCGGGAGTCGATGAGCAGTTCTTC.

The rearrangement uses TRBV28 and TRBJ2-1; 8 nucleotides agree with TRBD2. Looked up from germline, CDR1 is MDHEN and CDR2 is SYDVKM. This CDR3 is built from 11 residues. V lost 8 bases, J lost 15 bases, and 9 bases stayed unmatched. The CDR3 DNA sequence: TGTGCCAGCGCCGGGACTAGGAATATGTTCTTC. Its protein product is CASAGTRNMFF.